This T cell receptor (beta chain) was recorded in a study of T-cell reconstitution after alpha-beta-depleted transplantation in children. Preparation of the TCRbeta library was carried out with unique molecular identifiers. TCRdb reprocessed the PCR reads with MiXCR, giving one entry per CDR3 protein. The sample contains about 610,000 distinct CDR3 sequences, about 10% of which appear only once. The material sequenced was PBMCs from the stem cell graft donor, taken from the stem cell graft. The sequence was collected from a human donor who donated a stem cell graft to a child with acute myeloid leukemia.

The CDR3 protein is CSATSSGYSEQFF. The CDR3 bases are TGCAGTGCCACTAGCAGCGGTTATTCGGAGCAGTTCTTC. This chain links TRBV20-1 with TRBJ2-1, with D possibly being TRBD2 (6 bases). V lost 6 bases and J lost 10, with 19 bases in between. Germline V lookup: CDR1 DFQATT, CDR2 SNEGSKA (reference sequence). The CDR3 consists of 13 residues.